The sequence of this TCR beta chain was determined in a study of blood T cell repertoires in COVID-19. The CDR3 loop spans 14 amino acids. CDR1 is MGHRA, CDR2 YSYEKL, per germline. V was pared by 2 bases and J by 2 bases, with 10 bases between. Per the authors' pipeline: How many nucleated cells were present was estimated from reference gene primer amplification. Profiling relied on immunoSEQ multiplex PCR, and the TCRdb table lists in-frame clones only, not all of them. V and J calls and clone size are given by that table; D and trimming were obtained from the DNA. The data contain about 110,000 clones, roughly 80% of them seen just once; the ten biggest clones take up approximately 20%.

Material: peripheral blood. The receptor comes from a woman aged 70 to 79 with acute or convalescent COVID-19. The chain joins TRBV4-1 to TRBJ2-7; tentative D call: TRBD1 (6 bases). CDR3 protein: CASSQPDRPYEQYF. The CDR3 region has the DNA TGCGCCAGCAGCCAACCGGACAGACCCTACGAGCAGTACTTC.